The 11 T cell receptor beta chains given below trace back to one sample, sequenced in a study of CD8+CD57+ T cells in acquired aplastic anemia. CDR3 and TCR beta VDJ profiling relied on genomic DNA as the template. TCRdb re-derived calls from the reads in MiXCR, one entry per CDR3 protein. The data hold 100,000 to 150,000 distinct CDR3 sequences, with about 48% observed a single time. Source material: sorted CD4+, CD8+, or CD8+CD57+ T cells (not recorded which) from PBMCs. These receptors were obtained from a human donor in good health, serving as a control.

The genes are TRBV9 and TRBJ2-5, with D perhaps matching TRBD1 or TRBD2 (5 bases each). Germline lookup yields CDR1 SGDLS and CDR2 YYNGEE. The CDR3 consists of 16 residues. Deletions cut 2 bases from V and 3 bases from J, with 17 bases between. For the CDR3, the DNA is TGTGCCAGCAGCGTCTCGGGACCCCAGGGAAAAGAGACCCAGTACTTC. Translation: CASSVSGPQGKETQYF.

There are many counts of this clonotype. The J gene is TRBJ2-2, the V gene TRBV20-1; D could derive from TRBD1 or TRBD2 (7 bases each). CDR1 is DFQATT, CDR2 SNEGSKA, per germline (reference sequence). This CDR3 has 14 amino acids. The V end was cut by 6 bases, the J end by 4 bases, with 15 bases between. The DNA for the CDR3 is TGCAGTGCCCTGACAGGGAGGGTCACCGGGGAGCTGTTTTTT. Protein product: CSALTGRVTGELFF.

The chain has TRBV27 and TRBJ2-7; 8 bases are shared with TRBD1. The CDR3 is 13 residues long. Germline V gene sequence: CDR1 MNHEY, CDR2 SMNVEV (reference sequence). Losses at the gene ends were 8 bases for V and 5 bases for J; bases not matched to a gene: 8. For the CDR3, the DNA is TGTGCCAGCCAAGGACAGGGTCGCCACGAGCAGTACTTC. This translates into CASQGQGRHEQYF.

This clonotype was counted many times. This rearrangement joins TRBV5-8 to TRBJ1-4, with D maybe TRBD1 (5 bases). The germline CDR1 and CDR2 sequences are SGHTS and YDEGEE. There are 13 residues in the CDR3. Trimming cost V 2 bases and J 7 bases, with 9 bases left between them. This CDR3 reads CASSLGVAEKLFF. CDR3 sequence (DNA): TGTGCCAGCAGCTTAGGGGTAGCTGAAAAACTGTTTTTT.

This clonotype was observed a few times. The chain is built from TRBV2 and TRBJ2-7; D possibly corresponds to TRBD2 (7 bases). With 7 bases removed from V and 3 bases from J, the gap between germline ends came to 13 bases. Germline CDR1 reads SNHLY; CDR2 reads FYNNEI. This CDR3 comprises 13 residues. As DNA, the CDR3 is TGTGCCAGCATGGCGGGGGCGGTCTACGAGCAGTACTTC. Amino acids: CASMAGAVYEQYF.

This clonotype was observed many times. V gene TRBV25-1 combines with J gene TRBJ2-7, with a possible D match to TRBD1 (5 bases). Germline V gene lookup returns CDR1 MGHDK and CDR2 SYGVNS. V dropped 3 bases and J dropped 2 bases, with 20 bases sitting between them. The CDR3 has 17 residues. Here the CDR3 reads CASSENPNQGGPYEQYF. CDR3 DNA: TGTGCCAGCAGTGAGAATCCAAATCAGGGTGGACCCTACGAGCAGTACTTC.

The genes are TRBV2 and TRBJ1-6; a weak D match, TRBD1 (6 bases). Germline V lookup: CDR1 SNHLY, CDR2 FYNNEI. The CDR3 length is 12 residues. The germline V and J ends were trimmed by 10 bases and 7 bases, with 11 bases remaining between them. This CDR3 reads CATRTGNSPLHF. CDR3 coding DNA: TGTGCCACCCGAACAGGGAATTCACCCCTCCACTTT.

Points on this clonotype: Mismatch with germline at one junction end may stem from a read error. The chain combines TRBV7-6 with TRBJ1-4; the match to TRBD1 covers 9 bases. The CDR3 extends over 17 amino acids. The V gene's germline CDR1 is SGHVS and CDR2 FNYEAQ. Here the CDR3 reads CVSSLGDRDFRGEKLFF. Here the CDR3 DNA reads TGTGTCAGCAGCTTAGGGGACAGGGATTTTCGCGGTGAAAAACTGTTTTTT. The variable domain in full, completed from reference TRBV7-6 and TRBJ1-4, reads GAGVSQSPRYKVTKRGQDVALRCDPISGHVSLYWYRQALGQGPEFLTYFNYEAQQDKSGLPNDRFSAERPEGSISTLTIQRTEQRDSAMYRCVSSLGDRDFRGEKLFFGSGTQLSVL.

This clonotype was counted between two and nine times. The chain employs TRBV6-1 and TRBJ1-5; D call uncertain. The CDR3 consists of 15 residues. Between the trimmed V and J ends, which lost 3 bases and 5 bases, there was a span of 14 bases. From germline, CDR1 is MNHNS and CDR2 SASEGT. CDR3 coding DNA: TGTGCCAGCAGTGATCGATCGGGAGATCATCAGCCCCAGCATTTT. Translating gives CASSDRSGDHQPQHF.

This chain joins TRBV10-2 and TRBJ2-7, with D possibly matching TRBD1 (6 bases). Trimming took 7 bases from V and 1 from J, leaving 11 bases between them. The CDR3 has 13 residues. Germline V lookup: CDR1 WSHSY, CDR2 SAAADI. The CDR3 reads CASIDQGSYEQYF. In DNA form, the CDR3 reads TGCGCCAGCATTGATCAGGGGTCCTACGAGCAGTACTTC.

The chain joins TRBV9 to TRBJ1-3; TRBD1 is a possible D gene (6 bases). V gave up 3 bases and J gave up 2 bases, with 9 bases separating them. This CDR3 is built from 14 residues. Germline V gene sequence: CDR1 SGDLS, CDR2 YYNGEE. CDR3 bases: TGTGCCAGCAGCGCCCGGACAGCTGGAAACACCATATATTTT. It specifies CASSARTAGNTIYF. Variable domain in full (rest from reference TRBV9 and TRBJ1-3): DSGVTQTPKHLITATGQRVTLRCSPRSGDLSVYWYQQSLDQGLQFLIQYYNGEERAKGNILERFSAQQFPDLHSELNLSSLELGDSALYFCASSARTAGNTIYFGEGSWLTVV.